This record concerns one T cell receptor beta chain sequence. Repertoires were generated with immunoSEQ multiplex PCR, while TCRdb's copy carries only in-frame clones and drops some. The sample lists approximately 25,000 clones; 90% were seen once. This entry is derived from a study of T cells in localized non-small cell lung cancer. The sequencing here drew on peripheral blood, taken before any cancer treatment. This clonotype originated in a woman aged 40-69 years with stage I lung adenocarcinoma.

This CDR3 is CASQQGRPYEQYF. In DNA form, the CDR3 reads TGTGCCAGCCAACAGGGGAGACCCTACGAGCAGTACTTC. The V and J genes are TRBV2 and TRBJ2-7; TRBD1 matches 7 bases. J lost 2 bases, V lost 8 bases, and 6 bases had no gene match. Germline V CDR1 and CDR2: SNHLY, FYNNEI. This CDR3 spans 13 amino acids. The full variable domain, rest sourced from reference TRBV2 and TRBJ2-7, is EPEVTQTPSHQVTQMGQEVILRCVPISNHLYFYWYRQILGQKVEFLVSFYNNEISEKSEIFDDQFSVERPDGSNFTLKIRSTKLEDSAMYFCASQQGRPYEQYFGPGTRLTVT.